A selection of T cell receptor beta chains follows, all from one sample in a study of blood T cell repertoires in COVID-19. Clones were sequenced by immunoSEQ multiplex PCR, and TCRdb holds only the in-frame ones, with some missing. The sample has around 250,000 clones; 70% to 90% are singletons. The sequencing sample was made of PBMCs or T cells enriched from blood (not recorded which). Receptors were obtained from a woman aged 45 to 65 who had recovered from COVID-19. CDR3s leave out the opening cysteine and the closing phenylalanine or tryptophan. Fields, in order: V gene, clone size, D gene, J gene, CDR3 protein. D genes are given only for firm matches. Clone size is stated in some rows and not others, as once, few, many or a class when expanded.

v_call: TRBV4-1; clone_size: -; d_call: TRBD1; j_call: TRBJ2-7; cdr3_aa: ASSQEGQGVDEQY
v_call: TRBV27; clone_size: -; d_call: TRBD2; j_call: TRBJ2-7; cdr3_aa: ASSPTGREGEQY
v_call: TRBV11-2; clone_size: -; d_call: TRBD2; j_call: TRBJ2-3; cdr3_aa: ASSSSGSSDTQY
v_call: TRBV4-3; clone_size: -; d_call: TRBD2; j_call: TRBJ2-3; cdr3_aa: ASSQDAGTSDPTDTQY
v_call: TRBV23-1; clone_size: -; d_call: TRBD2; j_call: TRBJ2-7; cdr3_aa: ASSPTGREGLKSYEQY
v_call: TRBV27; clone_size: -; d_call: -; j_call: TRBJ2-3; cdr3_aa: ASSFNLDTQY
v_call: TRBV3-1/TRBV3-2; clone_size: -; d_call: -; j_call: TRBJ1-1; cdr3_aa: ASSPGDAEAF
v_call: TRBV19; clone_size: once; d_call: -; j_call: TRBJ1-5; cdr3_aa: ATSDRRNQPQH
v_call: TRBV30; clone_size: -; d_call: TRBD1; j_call: TRBJ1-2; cdr3_aa: AWSGDRGPYGYT
v_call: TRBV27; clone_size: once; d_call: TRBD2; j_call: TRBJ2-2; cdr3_aa: ASSPLVSGLVRSNTGELF
v_call: TRBV27; clone_size: -; d_call: -; j_call: TRBJ1-2; cdr3_aa: ASRESGGVSVYGYT
v_call: TRBV4-2; clone_size: -; d_call: TRBD2; j_call: TRBJ2-5; cdr3_aa: ASSWGGVDFQETQY
v_call: TRBV27; clone_size: -; d_call: -; j_call: TRBJ1-2; cdr3_aa: ASRARRGTSGYT
v_call: TRBV20-1; clone_size: -; d_call: TRBD1; j_call: TRBJ1-5; cdr3_aa: SASAQGRNQPQH
v_call: TRBV29-1; clone_size: -; d_call: TRBD1; j_call: TRBJ1-1; cdr3_aa: SVDLWTGVHTEAF
v_call: TRBV12-3/TRBV12-4; clone_size: -; d_call: -; j_call: TRBJ2-1; cdr3_aa: ASSRQVLVQF
v_call: TRBV5-1; clone_size: -; d_call: TRBD2; j_call: TRBJ2-1; cdr3_aa: ASSLGPSGRVYNEQF
v_call: TRBV19; clone_size: -; d_call: TRBD1; j_call: TRBJ2-5; cdr3_aa: ASSIVPGQLKETQY
v_call: TRBV7-2; clone_size: once; d_call: -; j_call: TRBJ1-2; cdr3_aa: ASSLLRQVNYGYT
v_call: TRBV27; clone_size: -; d_call: -; j_call: TRBJ2-7; cdr3_aa: ASSRTGPYEQY
v_call: TRBV19; clone_size: -; d_call: -; j_call: TRBJ2-4; cdr3_aa: ASTSVGDKLAKNIQY
v_call: TRBV6-5; clone_size: -; d_call: -; j_call: TRBJ2-7; cdr3_aa: ASRFSTTVSYEQY
v_call: TRBV10-3; clone_size: once; d_call: -; j_call: TRBJ2-1; cdr3_aa: AISERVSSYNEQF